The 4 T cell receptor beta chains below were found in one sample sequenced in a study of T cell changes during pregnancy in multiple sclerosis. TCRdb's copy holds only in-frame clones and misses some; the assay was immunoSEQ multiplex PCR. The sample records about 58,000 clones, about 92% being singletons. This sample comprised CD8+ T cells from peripheral blood mononuclear cells, obtained in the second trimester of pregnancy. The receptors derive from a female donor with multiple sclerosis, enrolled in a pregnancy study.

This clone was counted once. This chain connects TRBV4-1 to TRBJ2-1, with D possibly matching TRBD2 (5 bases). V gave up 1 base and J gave up 8 bases, with 18 bases separating them. CDR3 length: 16 amino acids. CDR1 is MGHRA, CDR2 YSYEKL, per germline. For the CDR3, the DNA is TGCGCCAGCAGCCAAGGGAGGCTATCCTTCCAAGATGAGCAGTTCTTC. Translated, it gives CASSQGRLSFQDEQFF.

Remarks on this clone: The same CDR3 also results from other DNA sequences found in this sample. The chain has TRBV5-4 and TRBJ1-1; 11 nucleotides line up with TRBD1. After removal of 4 bases from V and 3 bases from J, the junction contained 2 bases not matched to a gene. The CDR3 consists of 14 residues. In germline, CDR1 is SGHNT, CDR2 YYREEE (reference sequence). For the CDR3, the DNA is TGTGCCAGCAGCCCGGGACAGGGGGACACTGAAGCTTTCTTT. Protein: CASSPGQGDTEAFF.

The chain recombines TRBV7-6 with TRBJ1-2, with 9 bases aligning to TRBD1. CDR1 is SGHVS, CDR2 FNYEAQ, per germline. The CDR3 consists of 16 residues. The V gene end was trimmed by 5 bases and the J gene end by 2 bases; junction bases not matched to a gene: 9. The CDR3 is CASSPEGGQGNYGYTF. The CDR3 nucleotides read TGTGCCAGCAGCCCCGAGGGAGGACAGGGGAACTATGGCTACACCTTC.

The chain joins TRBV28 to TRBJ1-2, with D possibly TRBD1 on 5 matching bases. V was shortened by 4 bases and J by 7 bases, with 19 bases between the two germline ends. This CDR3 region has 15 residues. In germline, CDR1 is MDHEN, CDR2 SYDVKM. The chain's CDR3 is CASSSLTAPFSGYTF. In DNA, the CDR3 is TGTGCCAGCAGTTCCCTGACAGCTCCCTTCTCTGGCTACACCTTC.